The 18 T cell receptor beta chains in this list originate from one sample, sequenced in a study of neurological immune-mediated disorders. TCRdb re-called the 5' RACE reads through MiXCR, storing one row per CDR3 protein. The table includes 50,000 to 70,000 distinct CDR3 sequences, 2% to 3% detected once. Sequences were obtained from PBMCs. All receptors come from a man aged 45-65 years with multiple sclerosis.

This clonotype was seen repeatedly, ten times or more. The chain combines TRBV3-1 with TRBJ1-4; D unresolved. The V end was cut by 1 base, the J end by 3 bases, with 3 bases between. Germline values: CDR1 LGHDT, CDR2 YNNKEL (reference sequence). This CDR3 is built from 13 residues. The CDR3 nucleotides are TGTGCCAGCAGCCAAGCCCCTAATGAAAAACTGTTTTTT. This codes for CASSQAPNEKLFF.

This clonotype was recorded at least ten times. The V gene is TRBV5-1, the J gene TRBJ2-3; no reliable D call. The CDR3 covers 13 residues. The germline V gene has CDR1 SGHRS and CDR2 YFSETQ. Trimming pared 3 bases from V and 6 bases from J, leaving 11 bases between. The CDR3 loop is CASSSPLLDTQYF. The CDR3 bases are TGCGCCAGCAGCTCCCCCCTTTTGGATACGCAGTATTTT.

This clonotype was observed at least ten times. This chain connects TRBV3-1 to TRBJ1-1; D possibly corresponds to TRBD1 (5 bases). Trimming took off 2 bases at V and 3 bases at J, with 7 bases between the two ends. The CDR3 has 13 amino acids. The V gene's germline CDR1 is LGHDT and CDR2 YNNKEL (reference sequence). CDR3 sequence reads: CASSQTGYTEAFF. CDR3 nucleotides: TGTGCCAGCAGCCAAACAGGATACACTGAAGCTTTCTTT.

This clonotype has at least ten counts. The J gene is TRBJ1-2, the V gene TRBV27; D gene ambiguous. CDR3 length equals 13 residues. Germline CDR1 reads MNHEY; CDR2 reads SMNVEV (reference sequence). V was pared by 5 bases and J by 8 bases, with 15 bases between. The CDR3 region is CASSPGHLWGYTF. The CDR3 coding sequence is TGTGCCAGCAGTCCCGGCCATCTGTGGGGCTACACCTTC.

The sample holds many counts of this clonotype. The rearrangement joins TRBV6-5 to TRBJ1-2; 9 bases match TRBD1. Germline CDR1 MNHEY, CDR2 SVGAGI. The CDR3 totals 17 residues. V lost 1 base and J lost 3; bases outside the gene matches: 9. The CDR3 nucleotides are TGTGCCAGCAGTTACTTCGGACAGGGGAAGGGGGACTATGGCTACACCTTC. Its protein is CASSYFGQGKGDYGYTF.

In its sample, this clonotype was seen many times. The genes are TRBV6-5 and TRBJ2-1, with 7 bases identical to TRBD1. Germline CDR1 is MNHEY and CDR2 is SVGAGI. The CDR3 is 16 amino acids. Germline trimming cut 5 bases from V and 3 bases from J; bases unmatched to any gene: 10. In nucleotides, the CDR3 is TGTGCCAGCAGTCCCAAGACAGGGATTATCTACAATGAGCAGTTCTTC. Its protein product is CASSPKTGIIYNEQFF.

There are many counts of this clonotype. This rearrangement joins TRBV10-3 to TRBJ2-7, with D possibly matching TRBD1 (6 bases). Germline V lookup: CDR1 ENHRY, CDR2 SYGVKD. Trimming took off 6 bases at V and 4 bases at J, with 16 bases between the two ends. The CDR3 spans 14 residues. The CDR3 region has the DNA TGTGCCATCAGAGAACAGGGCACGTCGTACGAGCAGTACTTC. Protein sequence: CAIREQGTSYEQYF.

This clonotype has ten or more counts. The chain carries TRBV18 and TRBJ1-1; D is uncertain. The ends were cut back, 6 bases at V and 0 bases at J, with 8 bases in the middle. The CDR3 runs to 13 residues. Germline loops: CDR1 KGHSH, CDR2 LQKENI. The CDR3: CASSRELNTEAFF. CDR3 DNA sequence: TGTGCCAGCTCGCGGGAGTTGAACACTGAAGCTTTCTTT.

The sample holds many counts of this clonotype. This CDR3 is CASSLEGFGYNEQFF. In DNA form, the CDR3 reads TGTGCCAGCAGCTTAGAGGGGTTCGGGTACAATGAGCAGTTCTTC. This sequence joins TRBV7-2 and TRBJ2-1, with D perhaps matching TRBD1 (5 bases). There are 15 residues in the CDR3. From germline, CDR1 is SGHTA and CDR2 FQGNSA. Trimming shortened V by 1 base and J by 4 bases, and 11 bases separated the two germline ends.

This clonotype was counted ten times or more. The gene calls are TRBV12-3 or TRBV12-4 and TRBJ1-5; D is possibly TRBD1 (6 bases). Trimming took off 3 bases at V and 4 bases at J, with 13 bases between the two ends. The CDR3 spans 15 residues. The chain's CDR3 is CASSFPLQGNQPQHF. For the CDR3, the DNA is TGTGCCAGCAGTTTTCCTTTACAGGGAAATCAGCCCCAGCATTTT.

This clonotype was seen ten or more times. The V gene is TRBV28, the J gene TRBJ1-5; a weak D match, TRBD1 (5 bases). V lost 8 bases and J 5 bases, leaving 13 bases between the germline ends. CDR1 MDHEN and CDR2 SYDVKM come from the germline V gene. This CDR3 has 13 amino acids. CDR3 amino acids: CASGPDSHQPQHF. The CDR3 DNA reads as TGTGCCAGCGGTCCAGACAGCCATCAGCCCCAGCATTTT.

This clonotype has a count of ten or more. The V and J genes are TRBV12-3 or TRBV12-4 and TRBJ1-2; D remains ambiguous. The CDR3 has 10 residues. Trimming cost V 8 bases and J 2 bases, with 3 bases left between them. CDR3 DNA sequence: TGTGCCAGCGGCAACTATGGCTACACCTTC. Its protein product is CASGNYGYTF.

This clonotype came up many times. The chain employs TRBV5-5 and TRBJ1-2; D uncertain. V lost 1 base and J lost 2, with 9 bases in between. Germline V gene lookup returns CDR1 SGHKS and CDR2 YYEKEE (reference sequence). The CDR3 has 14 residues. CDR3 sequence (DNA): TGTGCCAGCAGCTTGTTGGCAAACAACTATGGCTACACCTTC. Translation gives CASSLLANNYGYTF.

The sample holds many counts of this clonotype. J is TRBJ2-5 and V is TRBV20-1; D perhaps matches TRBD1 (7 bases). Germline CDR1 and CDR2: DFQATT and SNEGSKA (reference sequence). There are 15 residues in the CDR3. Trimming cost V 2 bases and J 7 bases, with 20 bases left between them. This CDR3 reads CSARRGGLAEGTQYF. The CDR3 DNA is TGCAGTGCTAGACGAGGGGGCTTAGCGGAGGGGACCCAGTACTTC.

This clonotype was detected ten times or more. The chain couples TRBV7-2 to TRBJ2-3; D gene uncertain. The length of the CDR3 is 14 residues. From germline, CDR1 is SGHTA and CDR2 FQGNSA. Trimming cost V 3 bases and J 5 bases, with 12 bases left between them. DNA of the CDR3: TGTGCCAGCAGCTTCTCCCGTGGGGAAGATACGCAGTATTTT. Translating it yields CASSFSRGEDTQYF.

There are many counts of this clonotype. The chain recombines TRBV28 with TRBJ1-1; TRBD1 matches at 8 bases. CDR3 length: 14 amino acids. V lost 4 bases and J lost 0; bases outside the gene matches: 1. Germline V lookup: CDR1 MDHEN, CDR2 SYDVKM. CDR3 sequence (DNA): TGTGCCAGCAGTTCAGGGGGCCTGAACACTGAAGCTTTCTTT. It is translated as CASSSGGLNTEAFF.

Notes on this clonotype: At one end, the junction sequence differs from germline, possibly due to a read error. The V and J genes are TRBV6-2 or TRBV6-3 and TRBJ2-7, with D possibly TRBD2 on 6 matching bases. Germline values: CDR1 MNHEY, CDR2 SVGEGT. The CDR3 runs 14 residues. The CDR3 sequence is CASTRAGISYAQYF. CDR3 DNA sequence: TGTGCCAGCACCCGGGCGGGGATCTCCTACGCGCAGTACTTC.

This clonotype was picked up many times. This chain connects TRBV5-1 to TRBJ2-3; 9 bases agree with TRBD1. After removal of 6 bases from V and 3 bases from J, the junction contained 5 bases not matched to a gene. CDR1 SGHRS and CDR2 YFSETQ come from the germline V gene. CDR3 length: 14 residues. In nucleotides, the CDR3 is TGCGCCAGCACGGGACAGGGATTAACAGATACGCAGTATTTT. Encoded protein: CASTGQGLTDTQYF.